This T cell receptor beta chain emerged from a study of technical replicates of blood from a few donors. CDR1 and CDR2 from the germline V gene are MNHNY and SVGAGI (reference sequence). After removal of 7 bases from V and 1 base from J, the junction contained 3 bases not matched to a gene. The CDR3 length is 13 residues. Some clones are missing from TCRdb's copy, which holds only in-frame ones; the method was immunoSEQ multiplex PCR. The table lists 80,000 to 100,000 clones, approximately 96% of them singletons. The clonotype originates from a human donor in good health. The rearrangement joins TRBV6-6 to TRBJ2-7; 8 bases agree with TRBD2. Sequences were obtained from T cells isolated from PBMCs. In nucleotides, the CDR3 is TGTGCCAGCAACCCTAGCGGGTCCTACGAGCAGTACTTC. Its protein is CASNPSGSYEQYF.